The clone carrying this T cell receptor beta chain was observed a handful of times. Its antigen is still unknown. The sequenced template was cDNA made from the entire isolated RNA. Here immunoSEQ multiplex PCR was the method, and the copy in TCRdb shows in-frame clones only, minus some. Here the sample spans 600,000 to 700,000 clones, around 12% being singletons. By way of CD45RO/CCR7/CD25/CD127/CD95/CD27, the CD4+ regulatory, stem cell-like memory, central memory and naive cells were sorted. Purity above 95% was achieved in all sorted populations. The data are from a study of beta chain features in type 1 diabetes. Study findings and constraints: The question left open here concerned HLA type influencing TCRB rearrangement. Moderate but significant shortening of TCRB CDR3s was recorded in all four CD4+ subsets from Type 1 diabetes patients.

The V gene lost 2 bases and the J gene lost 2 bases, with 10 bases spanning the gap. The CDR3 has 15 amino acids. CDR1 is PRHDT, CDR2 FYEKMQ, per germline (reference sequence). Sample: naive CD4+ T cells from blood. This chain joins TRBV13 and TRBJ1-3; D uncertain. This TCR came from a man aged 30 to 39 with type 1 diabetes. The CDR3 spells CASSLTSTTGNTIYF. CDR3 in DNA: TGTGCCAGCAGCTTAACCAGCACCACTGGAAACACCATATATTTT.